The next 20 T cell receptor beta chains were all read from a single sample in a study of glioma-infiltrating T cells. The iRepertoire nested amplicon-rescue multiplex PCR amplified TCR alpha and beta CDR3s from RNA. TCRdb used MiXCR to reprocess the multiplex PCR reads, holding one entry per CDR3 protein. The sample records 160,000 or so distinct CDR3 sequences, roughly two fifths being singletons. The sample consisted of glioma tissue, nonneoplastic brain tissue, or PBMCs (not recorded which). The receptors come from a human donor with low-grade glioma or glioblastoma, undergoing nonglioma brain surgery, or in good health (not recorded which).

J is TRBJ1-1 and V is TRBV2; 8 nucleotides line up with TRBD1. V lost 7 bases and J lost 1; bases outside the gene matches: 8. From germline, CDR1 is SNHLY and CDR2 FYNNEI. The length of the CDR3 is 15 residues. The CDR3 region is CASNVRTGQNTEAFF. In DNA, the CDR3 is TGTGCCAGCAATGTCCGGACAGGGCAGAACACTGAAGCTTTCTTT.

V usage is TRBV5-4 and J usage is TRBJ2-3, with TRBD1 matching over 7 bases. Per germline, CDR1 SGHNT and CDR2 YYREEE (reference sequence). The junction had 4 bases not matched to a gene; V was cut back by 3 bases and J by 3 bases. This CDR3 spans 14 amino acids. CDR3 nucleotide sequence: TGTGCCAGCAGCTCCGGGACAGATACAGATACGCAGTATTTT. Translation: CASSSGTDTDTQYF.

Notes on this clonotype: This sequence may be a read error, since a much larger clone differs from it by one base. This CDR3 is CASSQDVRSTGTQYF. The CDR3 DNA sequence: TGTGCCAGCAGCCAAGATGTCCGTAGCACAGGTACGCAGTATTTT. This rearrangement joins TRBV3-1 to TRBJ2-3; perhaps TRBD1 as D (5 bases). The CDR3 loop spans 15 amino acids. Looked up from germline, CDR1 is LGHDT and CDR2 is YNNKEL (reference sequence).

The chain uses TRBV7-2 and TRBJ2-3; maybe TRBD2 (6 bases). Germline V gene data show CDR1 as SGHTA and CDR2 as FQGNSA. The V gene lost 3 bases and the J gene lost 3 bases, with 16 bases spanning the gap. This CDR3 region has 16 residues. The CDR3 DNA sequence: TGTGCCAGCAGCTTGCAATCAGCGACTAGAACAGATACGCAGTATTTT. Translating gives CASSLQSATRTDTQYF.

A word on this clonotype: A single base separates this from a much larger clone, so it may be a read error. The rearrangement links TRBV7-9 to TRBJ2-7; possible D gene TRBD1, 6 bases. CDR3 length: 13 amino acids. The V gene's germline CDR1 is SEHNR and CDR2 FQNEAQ (reference sequence). The CDR3 DNA reads TGTGCCAGCAGCCAGGGGCAGGGCCACGAGCAGAACTTC. Protein product: CASSQGQGHEQNF.

In its sample, this clonotype was seen a few times. This chain uses TRBV2 with TRBJ1-2; the D is unclear. CDR3 size: 14 residues. V was cut by 6 bases and J by 3 bases, with 14 bases left in between. The germline V gene encodes CDR1 SNHLY and CDR2 FYNNEI. The DNA of the CDR3 is TGTGCCAGCAGGACGGACGGGCGGGACTATGGCTACACCTTC. It encodes CASRTDGRDYGYTF.

This chain joins TRBV20-1 and TRBJ2-3; 9 positions agree with TRBD2. Trimming took 1 base from V and 4 from J; bases not matched to a gene: 6. There are 15 residues in the CDR3. CDR1 is DFQATT, CDR2 SNEGSKA, per germline (reference sequence). The CDR3 DNA follows: TGCAGTGCTAGAGGTAGCGGGAGACGAGCAGATACGCAGTATTTT. It encodes CSARGSGRRADTQYF.

This clonotype has at least ten counts. V is TRBV7-9 and J is TRBJ2-5; weak D call: TRBD1 (5 bases). The ends were cut back, 4 bases at V and 2 bases at J, with 14 bases in the middle. The CDR3 length is 15 residues. The germline CDR1 and CDR2 sequences are SEHNR and FQNEAQ (reference sequence). The CDR3 sequence is CASSSNIGQQETQYF. In nucleotides, the CDR3 is TGTGCCAGCAGCTCAAATATTGGACAACAAGAGACCCAGTACTTC.

The chain combines TRBV19 with TRBJ1-3; a weak D match, TRBD1 (6 bases). The germline gives CDR1 LNHDA, CDR2 SQIVND (reference sequence). The CDR3 spans 17 residues. Trimming removed 5 bases at V and 2 bases at J, with 19 bases between. The CDR3 DNA reads TGTGCCAGTAGTCTCAGTTCGGGGGGCGCAGCTGGAAACACCATATATTTT. Translated: CASSLSSGGAAGNTIYF. The full variable domain, rest sourced from reference TRBV19 and TRBJ1-3, is DGGITQSPKYLFRKEGQNVTLSCEQNLNHDAMYWYRQDPGQGLRLIYYSQIVNDFQKGDIAEGYSVSREKKESFPLTVTSAQKNPTAFYLCASSLSSGGAAGNTIYFGEGSWLTVV.

The table lists this clonotype with a few counts. This chain connects TRBV7-2 to TRBJ1-5; D not resolved. Trimming took off 1 base at V and 7 bases at J, with 14 bases between the two ends. This CDR3 is built from 15 residues. The germline gives CDR1 SGHTA, CDR2 FQGNSA. The chain's CDR3 is CASSLERTGRQPQHF. CDR3 in DNA: TGTGCCAGCAGCTTAGAACGGACGGGCCGGCAGCCCCAGCATTTT. Looking up the rest from reference TRBV7-2 and TRBJ1-5 gives the full variable domain: GAGVSQSPSNKVTEKGKDVELRCDPISGHTALYWYRQSLGQGLEFLIYFQGNSAPDKSGLPSDRFSAERTGGSVSTLTIQRTQQEDSAVYLCASSLERTGRQPQHFGDGTRLSIL.

This clonotype was recorded at least ten times. CDR3 region: CASSFQGKDGELFF. CDR3 DNA sequence: TGTGCCAGCAGTTTTCAGGGAAAGGACGGGGAGCTGTTTTTT. The chain uses TRBV27 and TRBJ2-2; a weak D match, TRBD1 (5 bases). In germline, CDR1 is MNHEY, CDR2 SMNVEV (reference sequence). V was shortened by 3 bases and J by 7 bases, with 12 bases between the two germline ends. CDR3 length: 14 residues.

Note on this clonotype: A read error may be the cause here, since a much bigger clone is one base away. The chain couples TRBV29-1 to TRBJ2-7, with a tentative D call TRBD1 (5 bases). This CDR3 is 13 amino acids long. Germline-derived CDR1 and CDR2 are SQVTM and ANQGSEA. CDR3 amino acids: CSVGVQGSYDQYF. The CDR3 DNA sequence: TGCAGCGTCGGCGTCCAGGGCTCCTACGATCAGTACTTC.

In DNA form, the CDR3 reads TGTGCCAGTAGTGGCCGGGACAGGTCTCCTCAAGAGACCCAGTACTTC. Its translation: CASSGRDRSPQETQYF. V and J are TRBV19 and TRBJ2-5; 8 positions agree with TRBD1. The CDR3 is 16 residues long. V was pared by 5 bases and J by 2 bases, with 10 bases of the junction left unmatched. Germline V gives CDR1 LNHDA, CDR2 SQIVND (reference sequence).

This clonotype has at least ten counts. This sequence joins TRBV4-1 and TRBJ2-3; weak D call: TRBD2 (5 bases). The V gene lost 2 bases and the J gene lost 1 base, with 13 bases spanning the gap. This CDR3 has 16 residues. Germline values: CDR1 MGHRA, CDR2 YSYEKL. The CDR3: CASSQREGGRTDTQYF. The CDR3 nucleotides are TGCGCCAGCAGCCAACGTGAGGGCGGACGCACAGATACGCAGTATTTT.

This clonotype was picked up one time. The junction departs from the called germline gene at one end, perhaps through a read error. The chain links TRBV4-1 to TRBJ2-5, with D maybe TRBD1 (6 bases). The CDR3 has 16 amino acids. CDR1 is MGHRA, CDR2 YSYEKL, per germline. CDR3 loop: CASSSSGDTYQDTQYF. In DNA, the CDR3 is TGCGCCAGCAGCTCTTCCGGGGACACCTACCAAGACACCCAGTACTTC.

This chain links TRBV7-9 with TRBJ1-1; 7 bases agree with TRBD1. The CDR3 length is 13 residues. Unmatched junction bases numbered 6, after V lost 7 bases and J lost 4 bases. Germline CDR1 and CDR2: SEHNR and FQNEAQ (reference sequence). CDR3 DNA sequence: TGTGCCAGCACCCCACAGGGGCGCACTGAAGCTTTCTTT. Residues: CASTPQGRTEAFF.

The V and J genes are TRBV7-9 and TRBJ1-5; D is uncertain. CDR3 length equals 14 residues. CDR1 SEHNR and CDR2 FQNEAQ come from the germline V gene (reference sequence). V lost 1 base and J lost 7, with 11 bases in between. This CDR3 is CASSLEPLGQPQHF. As DNA, the CDR3 is TGTGCCAGCAGCTTAGAACCACTCGGGCAGCCCCAGCATTTT. The full variable domain, in which reference TRBV7-9 and TRBJ1-5 provide the parts outside the CDR3, is DTGVSQNPRHKITKRGQNVTFRCDPISEHNRLYWYRQTLGQGPEFLTYFQNEAQLEKSRLLSDRFSAERPKGSFSTLEIQRTEQGDSAMYLCASSLEPLGQPQHFGDGTRLSIL.

The chain combines TRBV11-2 with TRBJ2-2; D is ambiguous. The CDR3 has 15 residues. In germline, CDR1 is SGHAT, CDR2 FQNNGV. V was shortened by 5 bases and J by 1 base, with 11 bases between the two germline ends. DNA of the CDR3: TGTGCCAGCAGCCCAGGAGTTGTGAACACCGGGGAGCTGTTTTTT. Its translation: CASSPGVVNTGELFF.

This chain uses TRBV3-1 with TRBJ1-2; no clear D gene. Trimming took off 0 bases at V and 3 bases at J, with 14 bases between the two ends. There are 16 residues in the CDR3. Germline CDR1 is LGHDT and CDR2 is YNNKEL (reference sequence). The CDR3 bases are TGTGCCAGCAGCCAAGAGGGCCCCTATGGACACTATGGCTACACCTTC. Its protein product is CASSQEGPYGHYGYTF.

This clonotype appeared a single time. Since a much larger clone is just one base distant, this may be a read error. V usage is TRBV19 and J usage is TRBJ1-1; 7 bases fit TRBD1. This CDR3 has 12 residues. Germline values: CDR1 LNHDA, CDR2 SQIVND (reference sequence). The CDR3 loop is CASLTGNTEASF. In nucleotides, the CDR3 is TGTGCCAGCTTGACAGGGAACACTGAAGCTTCCTTT.